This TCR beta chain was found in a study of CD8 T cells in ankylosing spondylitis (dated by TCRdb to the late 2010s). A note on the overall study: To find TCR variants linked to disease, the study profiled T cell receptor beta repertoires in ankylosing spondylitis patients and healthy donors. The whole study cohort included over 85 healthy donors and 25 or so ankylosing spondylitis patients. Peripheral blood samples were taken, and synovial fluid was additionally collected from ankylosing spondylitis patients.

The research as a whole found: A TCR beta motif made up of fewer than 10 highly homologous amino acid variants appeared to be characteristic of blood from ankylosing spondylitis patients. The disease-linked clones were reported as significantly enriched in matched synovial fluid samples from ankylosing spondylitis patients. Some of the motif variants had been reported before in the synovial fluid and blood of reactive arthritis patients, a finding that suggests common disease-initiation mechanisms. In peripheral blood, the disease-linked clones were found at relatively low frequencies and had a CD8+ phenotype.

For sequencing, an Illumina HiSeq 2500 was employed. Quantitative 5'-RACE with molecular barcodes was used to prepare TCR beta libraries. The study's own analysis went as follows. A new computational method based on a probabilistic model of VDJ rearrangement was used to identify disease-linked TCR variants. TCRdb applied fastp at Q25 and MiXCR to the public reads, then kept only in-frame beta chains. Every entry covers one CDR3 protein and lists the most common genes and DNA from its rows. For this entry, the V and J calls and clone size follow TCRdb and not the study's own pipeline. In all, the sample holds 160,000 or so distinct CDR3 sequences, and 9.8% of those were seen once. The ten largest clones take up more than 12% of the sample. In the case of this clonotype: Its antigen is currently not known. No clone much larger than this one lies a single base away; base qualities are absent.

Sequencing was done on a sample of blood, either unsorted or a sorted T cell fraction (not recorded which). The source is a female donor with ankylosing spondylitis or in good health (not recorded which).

This receptor has the CDR3 CASSETGAGYTF. The DNA sequence follows: TGTGCCAGCAGTGAAACTGGGGCGGGCTACACCTTC. The chain links TRBV25-1 with TRBJ1-2, and perhaps TRBD1 as D gene, on 5 matching bases. The germline V gene gives CDR1 as MGHDK and CDR2 as SYGVNS. Including cysteine and phenylalanine, the CDR3 has 12 amino acids. Just the 36-base CDR3 DNA is kept, in frame starting at base 1. Trimming costs V 2 bases and J 8 bases, and their ends lie 9 bases apart.